A selection of T cell receptor beta chains follows, all from one sample in a study of PD-L1 blockade in urothelial cancer. The table came from immunoSEQ multiplex PCR; TCRdb's copy has only in-frame clones and leaves some out. Among around 71,000 clones, around four fifths were seen once, and the ten largest hold about 6.7%. Sequencing used PBMCs, obtained around atezolizumab (anti-PD-L1) treatment. The receptors were gathered from a middle-aged man with urothelial cancer. CDR3s include the opening cysteine and the closing phenylalanine or tryptophan. The order of the fields is J gene, clone size, D gene, V gene, CDR3 protein, CDR3 DNA. The D gene is left open where the match is weak. Size values are once, few and many counts, or a class for expanded clones, and some rows have none.

>TRBJ2-7|few|-|TRBV10-3
CAISGLRARHEQYF
TGTGCCATCAGTGGGCTAAGAGCGCGCCACGAGCAGTACTTC
>TRBJ2-5|few|TRBD2|TRBV27
CASSQTGRGSSQETQYF
TGTGCCAGCAGTCAAACGGGGCGGGGGTCCTCCCAAGAGACCCAGTACTTC
>TRBJ1-2|-|-|TRBV19
CASSIAPLGSGGYTF
TGTGCCAGTAGTATAGCCCCCCTCGGATCGGGGGGCTACACCTTC
>TRBJ2-1|-|TRBD2|TRBV7-3
CASSPQSGKSNEQFF
TGTGCCAGCAGCCCCCAAAGCGGGAAGAGTAATGAGCAGTTCTTC
>TRBJ2-3|once|-|TRBV7-9
CASSFSDTQYF
TGTGCCAGCAGCTTTTCTGATACGCAGTATTTT
>TRBJ2-2|-|-|TRBV5-1
CASSLLGQTGELFF
TGCGCCAGCAGCTTGCTGGGGCAGACCGGGGAGCTGTTTTTT
>TRBJ1-2|-|TRBD1|TRBV10-3
CAISEPAGTGYNYGYTF
TGTGCCATCAGTGAGCCCGCCGGGACAGGTTATAACTATGGCTACACCTTC
>TRBJ2-7|-|TRBD2|TRBV9
CASSVGGGSDAYEQYF
TGTGCCAGCAGCGTTGGCGGGGGGAGTGATGCCTACGAGCAGTACTTC
>TRBJ2-1|-|TRBD2|TRBV2
CASSGGGGHEQFF
TGTGCCAGCAGTGGGGGCGGGGGGCATGAGCAGTTCTTC
>TRBJ1-1|-|TRBD1|TRBV19
CASSTVRGTEAFF
TGTGCCAGTAGTACTGTCAGGGGGACTGAAGCTTTCTTT
>TRBJ1-5|-|-|TRBV30
CAWSRGKGQPQHF
TGTGCCTGGAGTAGGGGGAAGGGACAGCCCCAGCATTTT
>TRBJ2-2|-|-|TRBV6-4
CASKGNLNTGELFF
TGTGCCAGCAAGGGGAACCTGAACACCGGGGAGCTGTTTTTT
>TRBJ2-2|once|-|TRBV27
CASSFTPGQRSGELFF
TGTGCCAGCAGTTTTACGCCGGGACAAAGATCGGGGGAGCTGTTTTTT
>TRBJ2-7|-|TRBD1|TRBV19
CASSIDRGAYEQYF
TGTGCCAGTAGTATTGACAGGGGAGCCTACGAGCAGTACTTC
>TRBJ2-5|-|-|TRBV19
CASSIRGPGGETQYF
TGTGCCAGTAGTATAAGAGGGCCCGGGGGAGAGACCCAGTACTTC
>TRBJ2-5|-|TRBD1|TRBV5-6
CASSRRGRFMETQYF
TGTGCCAGCAGCCGAAGGGGGCGCTTTATGGAGACCCAGTACTTC
>TRBJ1-3|few|-|TRBV5-6
CASSLNGAGNTIYF
TGTGCCAGCAGCTTGAACGGAGCGGGAAACACCATATATTTT
>TRBJ1-4|-|-|TRBV6-1
CASRHSEKLFF
TGTGCCAGCAGGCACAGTGAAAAACTGTTTTTT
>TRBJ2-7|-|-|TRBV27
CASSLSQGGIRPHEQYF
TGTGCCAGCAGTTTATCACAGGGTGGCATTCGGCCGCACGAGCAGTACTTC
>TRBJ2-1|once|TRBD2|TRBV5-4
CASNGGGLAETNEQFF
TGTGCCAGCAACGGGGGGGGACTAGCGGAAACCAATGAGCAGTTCTTC
>TRBJ2-1|-|TRBD2|TRBV9
CASSVASGRAYNEQFF
TGTGCCAGCAGCGTAGCGAGCGGGAGGGCCTACAATGAGCAGTTCTTC
>TRBJ2-7|-|-|TRBV7-2
CASSYSPPYEQYF
TGTGCCAGCAGCTACTCCCCCCCCTACGAGCAGTACTTC
>TRBJ1-5|-|-|TRBV2
CASSFPSTGVSGSNQPQHF
TGTGCCAGCAGTTTCCCTTCCACTGGAGTATCGGGGTCTAATCAGCCCCAGCATTTT
>TRBJ2-4|-|-|TRBV19
CASSTGGNIQYF
TGTGCCAGTAGTACAGGTGGCAACATTCAGTACTTC
>TRBJ2-1|-|-|TRBV5-6
CASSYRAVEQFF
TGTGCCAGCAGTTACAGGGCCGTTGAGCAGTTCTTC
>TRBJ2-5|-|-|TRBV11-3
CASSLAVGETQYF
TGTGCCAGCAGCTTAGCTGTCGGGGAGACCCAGTACTTC
>TRBJ1-5|-|TRBD1|TRBV7-2
CASSPTLTGGQPQHF
TGTGCCAGCAGCCCAACCTTGACAGGGGGTCAGCCCCAGCATTTT
>TRBJ2-7|-|-|TRBV21-1
CASSFQAGHARDEQYF
TGTGCCAGCAGCTTTCAAGCGGGACACGCAAGAGACGAGCAGTACTTC
>TRBJ1-1|-|TRBD1|TRBV5-1
CASSHAPGQGDTEAFF
TGCGCCAGCAGTCACGCCCCGGGACAGGGTGACACTGAAGCTTTCTTT
>TRBJ2-3|-|TRBD1|TRBV5-6
CASSRTGGASTDTQYF
TGTGCCAGCAGCAGAACAGGGGGCGCGAGCACAGATACGCAGTATTTT
>TRBJ1-2|-|TRBD1|TRBV7-6
CASSLGTGVENGYTF
TGTGCCAGCAGCTTAGGGACAGGGGTCGAGAATGGCTACACCTTC
>TRBJ2-2|few|TRBD1|TRBV10-3
CAIRGDSNTGELFF
TGTGCCATCAGGGGGGACAGTAACACCGGGGAGCTGTTTTTT
>TRBJ2-3|-|-|TRBV7-8
CASSVFPGDTQYF
TGTGCCAGCAGCGTATTCCCGGGGGATACGCAGTATTTT
>TRBJ1-5|-|-|TRBV2
CASSADARSNQPQHF
TGTGCCAGCAGTGCTGATGCGCGCTCCAATCAGCCCCAGCATTTT
>TRBJ2-7|-|-|TRBV5-6
CASSSFYRGRGHYEQYF
TGTGCCAGCAGCTCCTTCTACCGAGGCAGGGGCCACTACGAGCAGTACTTC
>TRBJ2-1|-|TRBD2|TRBV5-4
CASSLAGGAYNEQFF
TGTGCCAGCAGCTTGGCGGGGGGAGCCTACAATGAGCAGTTCTTC
>TRBJ2-7|-|TRBD2|TRBV7-2
CASSLRGQREVWSDEQYF
TGTGCCAGCAGCTTAAGGGGGCAGCGGGAGGTATGGAGCGACGAGCAGTACTTC
>TRBJ1-5|once|-|TRBV7-2
CASSLGGGPGNQPQHF
TGTGCCAGCAGCTTAGGGGGGGGTCCGGGTAATCAGCCCCAGCATTTT
>TRBJ2-7|-|-|TRBV7-2
CASSPGVIYEQYF
TGTGCCAGCAGCCCAGGGGTCATTTACGAGCAGTACTTC
>TRBJ2-3|-|TRBD2|TRBV6-1
CASRGGAGAADTQYF
TGTGCCAGCAGGGGTGGGGCGGGAGCAGCAGATACGCAGTATTTT
>TRBJ2-7|-|TRBD2|TRBV2
CASRTAGVTYEQYF
TGTGCCAGCAGGACAGCGGGAGTGACCTACGAGCAGTACTTC
>TRBJ2-7|-|-|TRBV15
CATSRGPGDYEQYF
TGTGCCACCAGCAGAGGGCCAGGGGACTACGAGCAGTACTTC
>TRBJ2-1|once|-|TRBV5-6
CASSLRGGGYYNEQFF
TGTGCCAGCAGCTTACGGGGTGGGGGGTACTACAATGAGCAGTTCTTC
>TRBJ1-3|-|-|TRBV6-5
CASNAGFSGNTIYF
TGTGCCAGCAATGCAGGGTTTTCTGGAAACACCATATATTTT
>TRBJ1-1|-|-|TRBV13
CASSLPGEAFF
TGTGCCAGCAGCTTGCCAGGGGAAGCTTTCTTT
>TRBJ2-7|-|TRBD2|TRBV28
CASSFDLAGYDLYEQYF
TGTGCCAGCAGTTTCGACCTAGCGGGATACGATCTCTACGAGCAGTACTTC
>TRBJ1-1|-|TRBD1|TRBV27
CASRGQGANTEAFF
TGTGCCAGCAGAGGACAGGGGGCGAACACTGAAGCTTTCTTT
>TRBJ2-3|-|TRBD1|TRBV15
CATSRRIRTGGNTQYF
TGTGCCACCAGCAGACGGATTAGGACAGGGGGAAATACGCAGTATTTT
>TRBJ2-5|once|TRBD1|TRBV28
CASSPTRGLETQYF
TGTGCCAGCAGTCCAACCAGGGGGCTAGAGACCCAGTACTTC
>TRBJ2-6|-|TRBD2|TRBV5-4
CASSPRGGVLSGANVLTF
TGTGCCAGCAGCCCTCGTGGGGGGGTACTCTCTGGGGCCAACGTCCTGACTTTC
>TRBJ2-2|-|-|TRBV6-1
CASSVLARREGGISGELFF
TGTGCCAGCAGTGTTCTGGCTCGGAGGGAGGGGGGTATATCCGGGGAGCTGTTTTTT
>TRBJ1-1|once|-|TRBV14
CASSPQQVTEAFF
TGTGCCAGCAGCCCTCAGCAGGTCACTGAAGCTTTCTTT